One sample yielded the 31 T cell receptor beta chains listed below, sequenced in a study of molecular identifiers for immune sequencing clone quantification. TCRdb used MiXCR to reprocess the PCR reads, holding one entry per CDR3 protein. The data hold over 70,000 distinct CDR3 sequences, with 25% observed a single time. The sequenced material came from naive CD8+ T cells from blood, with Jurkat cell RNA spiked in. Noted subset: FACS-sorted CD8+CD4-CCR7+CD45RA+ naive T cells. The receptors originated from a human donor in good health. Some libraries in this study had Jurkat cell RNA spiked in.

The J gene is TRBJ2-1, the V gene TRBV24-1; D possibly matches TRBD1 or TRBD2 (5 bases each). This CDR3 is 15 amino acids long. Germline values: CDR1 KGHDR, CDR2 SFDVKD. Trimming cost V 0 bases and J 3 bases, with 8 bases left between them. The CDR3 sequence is CATSDLGGFYNEQFF. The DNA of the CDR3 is TGTGCCACCAGTGATTTGGGGGGATTCTACAATGAGCAGTTCTTC.

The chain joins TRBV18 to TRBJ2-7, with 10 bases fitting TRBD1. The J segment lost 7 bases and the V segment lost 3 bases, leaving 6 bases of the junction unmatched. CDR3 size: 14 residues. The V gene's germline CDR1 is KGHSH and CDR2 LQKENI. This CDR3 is CASSPSTGGGEQYF. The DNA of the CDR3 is TGTGCCAGCTCACCCTCGACAGGGGGCGGGGAGCAGTACTTC.

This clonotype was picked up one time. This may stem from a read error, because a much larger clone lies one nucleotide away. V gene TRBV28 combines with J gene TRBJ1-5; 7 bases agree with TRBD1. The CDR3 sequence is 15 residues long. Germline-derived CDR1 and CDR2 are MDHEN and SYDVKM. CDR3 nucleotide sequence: TGTGCCTGCAGTGGTGACAGGGCAGGTTACCAGCCCCAGCATTTT. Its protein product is CACSGDRAGYQPQHF.

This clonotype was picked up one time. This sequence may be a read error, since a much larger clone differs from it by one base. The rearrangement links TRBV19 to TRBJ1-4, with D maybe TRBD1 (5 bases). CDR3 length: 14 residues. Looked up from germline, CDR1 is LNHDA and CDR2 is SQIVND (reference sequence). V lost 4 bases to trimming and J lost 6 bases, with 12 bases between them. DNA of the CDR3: TGTGCCAGTAGTACCCCCCCGGGGGATGAAAAACTGTTTTTT. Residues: CASSTPPGDEKLFF.

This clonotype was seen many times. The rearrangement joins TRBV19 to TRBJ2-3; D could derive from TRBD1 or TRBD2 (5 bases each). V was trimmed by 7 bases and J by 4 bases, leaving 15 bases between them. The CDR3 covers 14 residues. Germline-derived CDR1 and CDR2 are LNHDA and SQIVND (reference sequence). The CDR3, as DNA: TGTGCCAGTATCCCACGACGGGGCGCAGATACGCAGTATTTT. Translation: CASIPRRGADTQYF.

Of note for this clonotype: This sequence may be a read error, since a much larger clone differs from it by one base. In nucleotides, the CDR3 is TGCAGCGTTGATAACCTACGAAACGAGCAGTACTTC. The encoded protein is CSVDNLRNEQYF. The chain employs TRBV29-1 and TRBJ2-7, with D unclear. Germline loops: CDR1 SQVTM, CDR2 ANQGSEA. The CDR3 is 12 residues long. Trimming pared 3 bases from V and 5 bases from J, leaving 11 bases between.

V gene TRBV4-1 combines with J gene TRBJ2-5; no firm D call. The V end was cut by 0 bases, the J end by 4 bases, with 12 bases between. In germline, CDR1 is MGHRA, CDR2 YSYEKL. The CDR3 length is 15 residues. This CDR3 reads CASSQDTPWTETQYF. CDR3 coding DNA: TGCGCCAGCAGCCAAGATACTCCCTGGACAGAGACCCAGTACTTC.

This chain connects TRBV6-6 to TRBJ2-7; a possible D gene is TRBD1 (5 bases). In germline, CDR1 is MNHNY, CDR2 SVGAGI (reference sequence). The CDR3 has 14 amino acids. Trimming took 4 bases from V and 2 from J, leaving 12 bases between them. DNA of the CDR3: TGTGCCAGCAGTTTGAAGGGGATGCCCTACGAGCAGTACTTC. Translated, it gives CASSLKGMPYEQYF.

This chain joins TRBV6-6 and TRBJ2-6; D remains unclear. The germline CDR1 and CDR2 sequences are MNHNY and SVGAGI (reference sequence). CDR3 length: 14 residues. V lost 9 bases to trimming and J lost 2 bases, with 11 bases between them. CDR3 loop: CASLEFAGANVLTF. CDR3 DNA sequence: TGTGCCAGTCTCGAGTTCGCTGGGGCCAACGTCCTGACTTTC.

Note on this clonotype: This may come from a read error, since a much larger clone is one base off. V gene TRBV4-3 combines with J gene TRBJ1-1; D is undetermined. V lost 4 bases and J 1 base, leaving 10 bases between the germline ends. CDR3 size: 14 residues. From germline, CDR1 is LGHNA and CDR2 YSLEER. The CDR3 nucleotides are TGCGCCAGCAGCCGGACCGACCGGAACACTGAAGCTTTCTTT. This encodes CASSRTDRNTEAFF.

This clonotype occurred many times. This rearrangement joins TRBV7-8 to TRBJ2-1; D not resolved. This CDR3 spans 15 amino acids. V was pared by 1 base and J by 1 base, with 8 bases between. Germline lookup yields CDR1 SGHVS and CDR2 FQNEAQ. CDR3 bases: TGTGCCAGCAGCTTAGTAGCAATATCCTACAATGAGCAGTTCTTC. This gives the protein CASSLVAISYNEQFF.

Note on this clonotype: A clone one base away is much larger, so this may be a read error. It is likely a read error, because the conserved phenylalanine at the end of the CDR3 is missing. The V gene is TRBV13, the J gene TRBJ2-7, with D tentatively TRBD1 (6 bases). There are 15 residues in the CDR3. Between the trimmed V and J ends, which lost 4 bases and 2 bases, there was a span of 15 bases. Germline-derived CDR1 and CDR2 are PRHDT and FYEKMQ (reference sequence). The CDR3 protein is CASSSQGLLTYEQYI. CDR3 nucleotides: TGTGCCAGCAGCTCACAGGGCCTCCTCACCTACGAGCAGTACATC.

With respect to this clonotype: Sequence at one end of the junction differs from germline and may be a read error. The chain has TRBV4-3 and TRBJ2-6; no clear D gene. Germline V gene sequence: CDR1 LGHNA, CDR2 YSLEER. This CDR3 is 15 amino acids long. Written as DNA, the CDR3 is TGCGGCAGCAGCCAAGAAGTGTCCGGGGCCAACGTCCTGACTTTC. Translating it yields CGSSQEVSGANVLTF.

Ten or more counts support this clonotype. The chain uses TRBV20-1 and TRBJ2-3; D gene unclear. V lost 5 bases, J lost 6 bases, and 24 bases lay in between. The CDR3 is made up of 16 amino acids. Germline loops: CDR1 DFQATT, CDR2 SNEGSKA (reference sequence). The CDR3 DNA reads TGCAGTGCTTGGGAAAACACCCGTGCCCGATTCGATACGCAGTATTTT. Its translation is CSAWENTRARFDTQYF.

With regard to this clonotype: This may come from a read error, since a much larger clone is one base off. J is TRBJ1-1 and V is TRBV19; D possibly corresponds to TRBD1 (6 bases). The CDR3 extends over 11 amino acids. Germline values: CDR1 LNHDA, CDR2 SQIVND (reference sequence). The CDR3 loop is CATLWDTEALF. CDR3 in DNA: TGTGCCACCCTATGGGACACTGAAGCTCTCTTT.

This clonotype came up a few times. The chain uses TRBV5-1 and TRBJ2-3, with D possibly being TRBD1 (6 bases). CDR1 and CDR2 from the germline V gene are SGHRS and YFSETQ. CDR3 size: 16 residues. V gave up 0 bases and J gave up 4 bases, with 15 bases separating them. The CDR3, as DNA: TGCGCCAGCAGCTTGGAGGGGACACAAGTATCAGATACGCAGTATTTT. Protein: CASSLEGTQVSDTQYF.

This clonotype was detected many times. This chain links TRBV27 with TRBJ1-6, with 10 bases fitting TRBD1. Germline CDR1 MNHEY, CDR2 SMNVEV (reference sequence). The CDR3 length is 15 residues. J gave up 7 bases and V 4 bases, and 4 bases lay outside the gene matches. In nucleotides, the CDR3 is TGTGCCAGCAGTTCGGGACAGGGGTTCAATTCACCCCTCCACTTT. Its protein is CASSSGQGFNSPLHF.

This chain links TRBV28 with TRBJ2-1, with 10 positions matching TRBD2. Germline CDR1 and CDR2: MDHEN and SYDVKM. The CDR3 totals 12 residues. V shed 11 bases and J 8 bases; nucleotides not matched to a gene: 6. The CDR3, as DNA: TGTGCCTCCCTAGCGGGAGTCGATGAGCAGTTCTTC. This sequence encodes CASLAGVDEQFF.

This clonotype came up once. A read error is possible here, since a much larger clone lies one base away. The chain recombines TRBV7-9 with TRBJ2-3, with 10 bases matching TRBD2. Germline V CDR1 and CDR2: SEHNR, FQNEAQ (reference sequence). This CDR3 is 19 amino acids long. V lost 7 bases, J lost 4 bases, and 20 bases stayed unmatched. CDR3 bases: TGTGCCAGCACCCAATGGACGTCTAGCGGGAGAATCTTGGCAGATACGCAGTATTTT. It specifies CASTQWTSSGRILADTQYF.

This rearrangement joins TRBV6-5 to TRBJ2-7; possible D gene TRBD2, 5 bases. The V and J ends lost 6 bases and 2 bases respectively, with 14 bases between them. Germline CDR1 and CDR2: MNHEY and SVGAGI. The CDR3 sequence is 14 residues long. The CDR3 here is CASSPGLVTYEQYF. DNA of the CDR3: TGTGCCAGCAGCCCTGGACTGGTTACCTACGAGCAGTACTTC.

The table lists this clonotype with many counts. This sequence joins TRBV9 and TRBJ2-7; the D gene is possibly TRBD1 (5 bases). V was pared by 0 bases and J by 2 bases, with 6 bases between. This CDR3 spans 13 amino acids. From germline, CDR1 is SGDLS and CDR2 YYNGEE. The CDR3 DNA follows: TGTGCCAGCAGCGTAGAGGGGACCTACGAGCAGTACTTC. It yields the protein CASSVEGTYEQYF. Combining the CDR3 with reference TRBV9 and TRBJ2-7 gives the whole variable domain DSGVTQTPKHLITATGQRVTLRCSPRSGDLSVYWYQQSLDQGLQFLIQYYNGEERAKGNILERFSAQQFPDLHSELNLSSLELGDSALYFCASSVEGTYEQYFGPGTRLTVT.

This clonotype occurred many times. CDR3 sequence reads: CASNRGLAGGFGPDTQYF. In nucleotides, the CDR3 is TGTGCCAGCAACCGGGGACTAGCGGGGGGGTTTGGCCCAGATACGCAGTATTTT. The J gene is TRBJ2-3, the V gene TRBV9, with 16 bases identical to TRBD2. This CDR3 comprises 18 residues. Looked up from germline, CDR1 is SGDLS and CDR2 is YYNGEE. The V gene end was trimmed by 6 bases and the J gene end by 4 bases; junction bases not matched to a gene: 11.

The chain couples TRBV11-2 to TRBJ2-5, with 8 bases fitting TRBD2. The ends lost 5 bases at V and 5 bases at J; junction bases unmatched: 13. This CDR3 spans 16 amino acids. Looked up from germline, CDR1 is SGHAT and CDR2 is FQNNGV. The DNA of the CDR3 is TGTGCCAGCAGCCCCGGGGCGGGGGGCCCTTTGGAGACCCAGTACTTC. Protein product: CASSPGAGGPLETQYF. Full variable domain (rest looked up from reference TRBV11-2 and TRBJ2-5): EAGVAQSPRYKIIEKRQSVAFWCNPISGHATLYWYQQILGQGPKLLIQFQNNGVVDDSQLPKDRFSAERLKGVDSTLKIQPAKLEDSAVYLCASSPGAGGPLETQYFGPGTRLLVL.

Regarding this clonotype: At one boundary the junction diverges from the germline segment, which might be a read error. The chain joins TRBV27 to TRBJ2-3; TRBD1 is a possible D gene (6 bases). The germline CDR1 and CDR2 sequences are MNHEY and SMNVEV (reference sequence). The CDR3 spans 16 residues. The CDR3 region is CAGSTPGQKITDTQYF. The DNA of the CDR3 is TGTGCCGGCAGTACTCCGGGACAAAAGATCACAGATACGCAGTATTTT.

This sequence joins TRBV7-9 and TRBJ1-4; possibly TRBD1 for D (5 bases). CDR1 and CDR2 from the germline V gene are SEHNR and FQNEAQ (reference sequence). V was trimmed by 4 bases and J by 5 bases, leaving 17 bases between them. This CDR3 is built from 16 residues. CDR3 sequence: CASSSLLDSLNEKLFF. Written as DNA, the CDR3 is TGTGCCAGCAGCTCTCTACTCGACAGTTTAAATGAAAAACTGTTTTTT.

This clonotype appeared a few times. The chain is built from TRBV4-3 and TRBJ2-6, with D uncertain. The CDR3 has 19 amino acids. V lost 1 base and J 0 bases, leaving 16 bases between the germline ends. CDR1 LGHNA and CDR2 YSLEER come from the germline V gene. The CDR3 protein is CASSQGLSGSNSGANVLTF. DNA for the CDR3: TGCGCCAGCAGCCAAGGTCTGTCGGGCAGCAACTCTGGGGCCAACGTCCTGACTTTC.

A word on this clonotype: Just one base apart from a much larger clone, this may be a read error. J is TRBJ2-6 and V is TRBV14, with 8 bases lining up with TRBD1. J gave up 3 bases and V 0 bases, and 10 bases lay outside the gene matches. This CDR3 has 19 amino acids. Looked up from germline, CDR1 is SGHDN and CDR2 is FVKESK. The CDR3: CASSQERTGSSGGANVLTF. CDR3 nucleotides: TGTGCCAGCAGCCAAGAAAGGACAGGGAGCTCTGGTGGGGCCAACGTCCTGACTTTC. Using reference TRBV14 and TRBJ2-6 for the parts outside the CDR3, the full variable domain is EAGVTQFPSHSVIEKGQTVTLRCDPISGHDNLYWYRRVMGKEIKFLLHFVKESKQDESGMPNNRFLAERTGGTYSTLKVQPAELEDSGVYFCASSQERTGSSGGANVLTFGAGSRLTVL.

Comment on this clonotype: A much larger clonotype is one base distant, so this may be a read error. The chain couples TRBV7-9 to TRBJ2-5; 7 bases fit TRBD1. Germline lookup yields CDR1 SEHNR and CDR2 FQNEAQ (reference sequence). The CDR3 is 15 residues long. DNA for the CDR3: TGTGCCAGCAGATTACCCGACAGGGAACAAGAGGCCCAGTACTTC. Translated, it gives CASRLPDREQEAQYF. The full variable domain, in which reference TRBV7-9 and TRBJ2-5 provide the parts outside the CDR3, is DTGVSQNPRHKITKRGQNVTFRCDPISEHNRLYWYRQTLGQGPEFLTYFQNEAQLEKSRLLSDRFSAERPKGSFSTLEIQRTEQGDSAMYLCASRLPDREQEAQYFGPGTRLLVL.

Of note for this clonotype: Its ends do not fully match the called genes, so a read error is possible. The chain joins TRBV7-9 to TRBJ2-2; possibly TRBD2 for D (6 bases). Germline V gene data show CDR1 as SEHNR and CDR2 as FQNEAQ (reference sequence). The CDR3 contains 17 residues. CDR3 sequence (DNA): TGTGCCAGCAGGGATCTTTTAGCGGAGAAGAACACCAGGGAGCTGTTTTTT. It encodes CASRDLLAEKNTRELFF.

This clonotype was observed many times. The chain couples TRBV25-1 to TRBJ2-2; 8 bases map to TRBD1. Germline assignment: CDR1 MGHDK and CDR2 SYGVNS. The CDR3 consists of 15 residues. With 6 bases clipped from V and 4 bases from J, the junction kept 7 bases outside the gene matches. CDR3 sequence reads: CASRDRQGSTGELFF. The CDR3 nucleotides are TGTGCCAGCAGGGATAGACAGGGGAGCACCGGGGAGCTGTTTTTT.

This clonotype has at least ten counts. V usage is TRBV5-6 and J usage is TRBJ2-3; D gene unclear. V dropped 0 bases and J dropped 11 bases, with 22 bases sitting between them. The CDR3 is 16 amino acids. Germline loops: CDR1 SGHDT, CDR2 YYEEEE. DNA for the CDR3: TGTGCCAGCAGCTTGGGGGGATACAAGGCACCAATTGAGCAGTATTTT. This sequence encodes CASSLGGYKAPIEQYF.